This is a list of T cell receptor beta chains from one sample in a study of siplizumab effects on memory and regulatory T cells. The repertoire was sequenced with immunoSEQ multiplex PCR; TCRdb's copy has only in-frame clones and lacks some. Among approximately 9,700 clones listed, around 40% were seen once. These receptors have no identified antigens. The sequenced material came from CFSE-low (dividing) CD8+ T cells sorted from an allogeneic mixed lymphocyte reaction. Every receptor here comes from a human donor in good health; the cells came from an allogeneic mixed lymphocyte reaction. Both conserved end residues are part of each CDR3. The D gene is left open where the match is weak. A row's size may be missing; if present it is once, few, many or a size class.

j_gene: TRBJ2-3; d_gene: .; abundance: medium-sized; v_gene: TRBV9; CDR3aa: CASSPEGRATDTQYF; CDR3nt: TGTGCCAGCAGCCCAGAGGGCAGGGCAACAGATACGCAGTATTTT
j_gene: TRBJ2-1; d_gene: .; abundance: once; v_gene: TRBV7-9; CDR3aa: CASSFYTGAQQFF; CDR3nt: TGTGCCAGCAGCTTCTACACGGGGGCCCAGCAGTTCTTC
j_gene: TRBJ2-2; d_gene: .; abundance: .; v_gene: TRBV27; CDR3aa: CASSIRQSVGVSGELFF; CDR3nt: TGTGCCAGCAGTATTCGACAGTCGGTTGGTGTATCCGGGGAGCTGTTTTTT
j_gene: TRBJ1-2; d_gene: .; abundance: .; v_gene: TRBV5-1; CDR3aa: CASSSQTANYGYTF; CDR3nt: TGCGCCAGCAGCTCCCAAACAGCTAACTATGGCTACACCTTC
j_gene: TRBJ1-5; d_gene: .; abundance: medium-sized; v_gene: TRBV7-7; CDR3aa: CASSLDIAGPQHF; CDR3nt: TGTGCCAGCAGCTTGGACATCGCTGGGCCCCAGCATTTT
j_gene: TRBJ2-7; d_gene: TRBD1; abundance: .; v_gene: TRBV19; CDR3aa: CASRGQGTSYEQYF; CDR3nt: TGTGCCAGTAGGGGACAGGGTACATCCTACGAGCAGTACTTC
j_gene: TRBJ1-5; d_gene: .; abundance: few; v_gene: TRBV19; CDR3aa: CASSIGAGQPQHF; CDR3nt: TGTGCCAGTAGTATTGGAGCGGGTCAGCCCCAGCATTTT
j_gene: TRBJ2-7; d_gene: .; abundance: few; v_gene: TRBV29-1; CDR3aa: CSVVLDISYEQYF; CDR3nt: TGCAGCGTTGTTCTGGACATATCCTACGAGCAGTACTTC
j_gene: TRBJ1-1; d_gene: .; abundance: few; v_gene: TRBV7-9; CDR3aa: CASSPPTGLNTEAFF; CDR3nt: TGTGCCAGCAGCCCACCGACGGGATTGAACACTGAAGCTTTCTTT
j_gene: TRBJ1-1; d_gene: TRBD1; abundance: few; v_gene: TRBV7-9; CDR3aa: CASSKQTGMNTEAFF; CDR3nt: TGTGCCAGCAGCAAGCAGACAGGGATGAACACTGAAGCTTTCTTT
j_gene: TRBJ2-5; d_gene: .; abundance: .; v_gene: TRBV7-9; CDR3aa: CASSLRTVEETQYF; CDR3nt: TGTGCCAGCAGCCTTAGGACAGTAGAAGAGACCCAGTACTTC
j_gene: TRBJ1-3; d_gene: TRBD1; abundance: .; v_gene: TRBV7-6; CDR3aa: CASSPIQGAWGNTIYF; CDR3nt: TGTGCCAGCAGCCCGATACAGGGGGCATGGGGAAACACCATATATTTT
j_gene: TRBJ2-3; d_gene: .; abundance: .; v_gene: TRBV12-5; CDR3aa: CASGLVGYRRDTDTQYF; CDR3nt: TGTGCTAGTGGTTTGGTAGGTTATAGGAGGGACACAGATACGCAGTATTTT
j_gene: TRBJ2-1; d_gene: TRBD2; abundance: .; v_gene: TRBV10-3; CDR3aa: CAISESWSGGSSYNEQFF; CDR3nt: TGTGCCATCAGTGAGTCGTGGAGCGGGGGCTCTTCCTACAATGAGCAGTTCTTC
j_gene: TRBJ2-1; d_gene: .; abundance: .; v_gene: TRBV5-1; CDR3aa: CASSLSGDPAYNEQFF; CDR3nt: TGCGCCAGCAGCCTCTCCGGGGACCCGGCCTACAATGAGCAGTTCTTC
j_gene: TRBJ2-7; d_gene: .; abundance: medium-sized; v_gene: TRBV9; CDR3aa: CASSVEGNYEQYF; CDR3nt: TGTGCCAGCAGCGTAGAAGGTAACTACGAGCAGTACTTC
j_gene: TRBJ1-2; d_gene: TRBD1; abundance: .; v_gene: TRBV6-1; CDR3aa: CASTRTGFSYGYTF; CDR3nt: TGTGCCAGCACCCGGACAGGGTTCAGCTATGGCTACACCTTC
j_gene: TRBJ1-1; d_gene: .; abundance: medium-sized; v_gene: TRBV19; CDR3aa: CASSWGVNTEAFF; CDR3nt: TGTGCCAGTAGTTGGGGGGTGAACACTGAAGCTTTCTTT
j_gene: TRBJ1-2; d_gene: .; abundance: .; v_gene: TRBV7-6; CDR3aa: CASSLGAGANYGYTF; CDR3nt: TGTGCCAGCAGCTTAGGGGCAGGGGCCAACTATGGCTACACCTTC
j_gene: TRBJ2-7; d_gene: TRBD2; abundance: few; v_gene: TRBV6-4; CDR3aa: CASSLAGSYEQYF; CDR3nt: TGTGCCAGCAGTTTAGCGGGCTCCTACGAGCAGTACTTC
j_gene: TRBJ1-2; d_gene: .; abundance: .; v_gene: TRBV7-9; CDR3aa: CASSLDEGEGYGYTF; CDR3nt: TGTGCCAGCAGCTTAGACGAGGGGGAGGGCTATGGCTACACCTTC
j_gene: TRBJ1-5; d_gene: .; abundance: .; v_gene: TRBV4-2; CDR3aa: CASSFGGDNQPQHF; CDR3nt: TGTGCCAGCAGCTTTGGGGGCGACAATCAGCCCCAGCATTTT
j_gene: TRBJ1-2; d_gene: TRBD1; abundance: .; v_gene: TRBV7-3; CDR3aa: CASSLVGTGSGYTF; CDR3nt: TGTGCCAGCAGCTTAGTGGGGACAGGGAGTGGCTACACCTTC
j_gene: TRBJ2-2; d_gene: .; abundance: .; v_gene: TRBV19; CDR3aa: CASSITRMNTGELFF; CDR3nt: TGTGCCAGTAGTATCACTAGGATGAACACCGGGGAGCTGTTTTTT
j_gene: TRBJ1-5; d_gene: .; abundance: medium-sized; v_gene: TRBV19; CDR3aa: CASSIYGGLSNQPQHF; CDR3nt: TGTGCCAGTAGTATATACGGGGGACTGAGCAATCAGCCCCAGCATTTT
j_gene: TRBJ2-1; d_gene: TRBD1; abundance: .; v_gene: TRBV5-8; CDR3aa: CASSLGTGNNEQFF; CDR3nt: TGTGCCAGCAGCTTGGGGACAGGGAACAATGAGCAGTTCTTC
j_gene: TRBJ2-5; d_gene: TRBD2; abundance: medium-sized; v_gene: TRBV2; CDR3aa: CASIAGGETQYF; CDR3nt: TGTGCCAGCATAGCGGGCGGGGAGACCCAGTACTTC
j_gene: TRBJ1-2; d_gene: .; abundance: few; v_gene: TRBV28; CDR3aa: CASRPTGFSYGYTF; CDR3nt: TGTGCCAGCAGACCCACGGGATTCAGCTATGGCTACACCTTC
j_gene: TRBJ2-3; d_gene: .; abundance: few; v_gene: TRBV7-6; CDR3aa: CASSYRDLEYPTDTQYF; CDR3nt: TGTGCCAGCAGCTACCGGGACCTAGAGTACCCCACAGATACGCAGTATTTT
j_gene: TRBJ2-7; d_gene: .; abundance: .; v_gene: TRBV27; CDR3aa: CASSWGLGGYEQYF; CDR3nt: TGTGCCAGCAGTTGGGGACTGGGGGGTTACGAGCAGTACTTC
j_gene: TRBJ2-1; d_gene: TRBD1; abundance: .; v_gene: TRBV7-4; CDR3aa: CASSYRDSRKQFF; CDR3nt: TGTGCCAGCAGCTATCGGGACAGTAGGAAGCAGTTCTTC
j_gene: TRBJ1-2; d_gene: TRBD1; abundance: .; v_gene: TRBV4-1; CDR3aa: CASSQARDSFYGYTF; CDR3nt: TGCGCCAGCAGCCAAGCCCGGGACAGTTTCTATGGCTACACCTTC
j_gene: TRBJ1-3; d_gene: .; abundance: large; v_gene: TRBV4-1; CDR3aa: CASSRRVLSGNTIYF; CDR3nt: TGCGCCAGCAGCCGGAGGGTCCTCTCTGGAAACACCATATATTTT
j_gene: TRBJ2-1; d_gene: .; abundance: .; v_gene: TRBV7-6; CDR3aa: CASSPGAMAQFF; CDR3nt: TGTGCCAGCAGCCCCGGGGCCATGGCCCAGTTCTTC
j_gene: TRBJ1-1; d_gene: .; abundance: .; v_gene: TRBV6-6; CDR3aa: CASSIDTEAFF; CDR3nt: TGTGCCAGCAGTATAGACACTGAAGCTTTCTTT
j_gene: TRBJ1-1; d_gene: .; abundance: medium-sized; v_gene: TRBV27; CDR3aa: CASRQTSWANTEAFF; CDR3nt: TGTGCCAGCCGTCAAACATCTTGGGCGAACACTGAAGCTTTCTTT
j_gene: TRBJ2-7; d_gene: .; abundance: .; v_gene: TRBV28; CDR3aa: CASSWGRLEYEQYF; CDR3nt: TGTGCCAGCAGTTGGGGACGATTAGAATACGAGCAGTACTTC
j_gene: TRBJ2-1; d_gene: .; abundance: .; v_gene: TRBV28; CDR3aa: CASGEPGNEQFF; CDR3nt: TGTGCCAGCGGGGAACCTGGGAATGAGCAGTTCTTC
j_gene: TRBJ2-1; d_gene: .; abundance: few; v_gene: TRBV19; CDR3aa: CASSIQSYNEQFF; CDR3nt: TGTGCCAGTAGTATCCAATCCTACAATGAGCAGTTCTTC
j_gene: TRBJ2-3; d_gene: .; abundance: .; v_gene: TRBV5-4; CDR3aa: CASSLVADTDTQYF; CDR3nt: TGTGCCAGCAGCTTAGTAGCGGACACAGATACGCAGTATTTT
j_gene: TRBJ1-1; d_gene: TRBD1; abundance: medium-sized; v_gene: TRBV5-1; CDR3aa: CASSLEGTDAFF; CDR3nt: TGCGCCAGCAGCTTGGAAGGGACAGACGCTTTCTTT
j_gene: TRBJ2-7; d_gene: .; abundance: medium-sized; v_gene: TRBV7-6; CDR3aa: CASSFRGSSYEQYF; CDR3nt: TGTGCCAGCAGCTTCCGCGGAAGCTCCTACGAGCAGTACTTC
j_gene: TRBJ1-1; d_gene: .; abundance: medium-sized; v_gene: TRBV9; CDR3aa: CASSPEGAGVNTEAFF; CDR3nt: TGTGCCAGCAGCCCCGAAGGGGCAGGAGTGAACACTGAAGCTTTCTTT
j_gene: TRBJ2-1; d_gene: TRBD2; abundance: few; v_gene: TRBV5-4; CDR3aa: CASSMTSGGLNEQFF; CDR3nt: TGTGCCAGCAGCATGACTAGCGGGGGCCTCAATGAGCAGTTCTTC
j_gene: TRBJ2-7; d_gene: TRBD2; abundance: once; v_gene: TRBV6-6; CDR3aa: CASSYGAREGYEQYF; CDR3nt: TGTGCCAGCAGTTACGGAGCGAGGGAGGGGTACGAGCAGTACTTC
j_gene: TRBJ1-2; d_gene: TRBD1; abundance: medium-sized; v_gene: TRBV4-3; CDR3aa: CASSPGTGDRSGYTF; CDR3nt: TGCGCCAGCAGCCCCGGGACAGGGGATAGGTCTGGCTACACCTTC
j_gene: TRBJ2-7; d_gene: TRBD2; abundance: .; v_gene: TRBV4-1; CDR3aa: CASSHSGDSSYEQYF; CDR3nt: TGCGCCAGCAGCCATAGCGGGGATAGCTCCTACGAGCAGTACTTC
j_gene: TRBJ1-1; d_gene: TRBD1; abundance: medium-sized; v_gene: TRBV4-1; CDR3aa: CASSQIWGQGGTEAFF; CDR3nt: TGCGCCAGCAGCCAGATCTGGGGACAGGGTGGTACTGAAGCTTTCTTT
j_gene: TRBJ2-7; d_gene: TRBD1; abundance: .; v_gene: TRBV4-1; CDR3aa: CASSQIGQGMYEQYF; CDR3nt: TGCGCCAGCAGCCAAATCGGACAGGGGATGTACGAGCAGTACTTC
j_gene: TRBJ2-1; d_gene: TRBD2; abundance: few; v_gene: TRBV11-1; CDR3aa: CASSFAGGYNEQFF; CDR3nt: TGTGCCAGCAGCTTCGCGGGGGGTTACAATGAGCAGTTCTTC
j_gene: TRBJ1-3; d_gene: .; abundance: few; v_gene: TRBV13; CDR3aa: CASSLELYGSGNTIYF; CDR3nt: TGTGCCAGCAGCTTAGAGTTGTATGGTTCCGGAAACACCATATATTTT
j_gene: TRBJ2-7; d_gene: .; abundance: .; v_gene: TRBV7-9; CDR3aa: CASSLVAAPYEQYF; CDR3nt: TGTGCCAGCAGCTTAGTAGCCGCGCCCTACGAGCAGTACTTC
j_gene: TRBJ2-5; d_gene: .; abundance: .; v_gene: TRBV5-8; CDR3aa: CASSPARGETQYF; CDR3nt: TGTGCCAGCAGCCCAGCCAGGGGAGAGACCCAGTACTTC
j_gene: TRBJ2-2; d_gene: TRBD2; abundance: few; v_gene: TRBV19; CDR3aa: CASSPLIRGGGELFF; CDR3nt: TGTGCCAGTAGTCCCCTTATACGGGGGGGCGGGGAGCTGTTTTTT
j_gene: TRBJ2-1; d_gene: .; abundance: few; v_gene: TRBV5-1; CDR3aa: CASSLVGPSYNEQFF; CDR3nt: TGCGCCAGCAGCTTGGTGGGGCCATCCTACAATGAGCAGTTCTTC